A selection of T cell receptor beta chains follows, all from one sample in a study of long-term antiretroviral therapy in people with HIV. Assay used: immunoSEQ multiplex PCR; TCRdb lists only in-frame clones, some missing. The sample comprises about 17,000 clones, around four fifths of which are singletons, and 15% rests with the top ten. The input for sequencing was unsorted PBMCs, taken approximately 2.5 years before starting antiretroviral therapy. These receptors all come from a woman aged 45 to 65 with HIV. The CDR3 runs from the conserved cysteine through the conserved F or W. A D gene is named only where the DNA matches it firmly. Clone size appears in some rows only: once, few, many, or a class for an expanded clone.

v_call	clone_size	d_call	j_call	cdr3_aa	cdr3_nt
TRBV7-3	.	.	TRBJ2-5	CASSLRPSWGETQYF	TGTGCCAGCAGCTTAAGACCCAGTTGGGGGGAGACCCAGTACTTC
TRBV5-6	.	.	TRBJ1-1	CASSLVGGFTEAFF	TGTGCCAGCAGCTTGGTGGGGGGGTTCACTGAAGCTTTCTTT
TRBV7-6	large	TRBD1	TRBJ2-3	CASSKTGFTDTQYF	TGTGCCAGCAGCAAGACAGGGTTCACAGATACGCAGTATTTT
TRBV7-2	once	.	TRBJ1-1	CASIRRGARTEAFF	TGTGCCAGTATACGCAGGGGAGCAAGGACTGAAGCTTTCTTT
TRBV5-6	once	TRBD1	TRBJ2-1	CASSSDPGGYNEQFF	TGTGCCAGCAGCTCCGACCCAGGGGGATACAATGAGCAGTTCTTC
TRBV7-2	.	.	TRBJ2-2	CASSEILTGELFF	TGTGCCAGCAGCGAAATACTGACCGGGGAGCTGTTTTTT
TRBV5-6	.	.	TRBJ2-4	CASSSPGKNIQYF	TGTGCCAGCAGCTCCCCCGGGAAAAACATTCAGTACTTC
TRBV6-5	.	.	TRBJ2-5	CASTQRRGETQYF	TGTGCCAGCACCCAGCGCAGGGGAGAGACCCAGTACTTC
TRBV27	.	.	TRBJ1-2	CASSSQALGYGYTF	TGTGCCAGCAGTTCGCAGGCCTTGGGCTATGGCTACACCTTC
TRBV5-1	.	TRBD1	TRBJ1-1	CASSVDRGYEAFF	TGCGCCAGCAGCGTCGACAGGGGGTATGAAGCTTTCTTT
TRBV2	once	TRBD2	TRBJ2-3	CASSGGGSGAADTQYF	TGTGCCAGCAGTGGCGGGGGGTCAGGGGCAGCAGATACGCAGTATTTT
TRBV11-2	.	.	TRBJ2-3	CASSLLAGGGTDTQYF	TGTGCCAGCAGCTTACTGGCAGGGGGGGGCACAGATACGCAGTATTTT
TRBV11-1	.	TRBD1	TRBJ2-2	CASSPRTGDTGELFF	TGTGCCAGCAGCCCCCGGACAGGGGACACCGGGGAGCTGTTTTTT
TRBV15	.	TRBD2	TRBJ2-3	CATSREIKRGRDTDTQYF	TGTGCCACCAGCAGAGAGATAAAGCGGGGCCGAGACACAGATACGCAGTATTTT
TRBV11-2	.	TRBD2	TRBJ2-7	CASSLDWTSSYEQYF	TGTGCCAGCAGCTTAGACTGGACTAGCTCCTACGAGCAGTACTTC
TRBV5-4	.	.	TRBJ2-7	CASSPPSGNEQYF	TGTGCCAGCAGCCCCCCTTCGGGTAACGAGCAGTACTTC
TRBV7-9	once	.	TRBJ2-2	CASSLGKNTGELFF	TGTGCCAGCAGCTTGGGCAAAAACACCGGGGAGCTGTTTTTT
TRBV5-1	.	.	TRBJ1-4	CASSPGKGNEKLFF	TGCGCCAGCAGCCCTGGGAAGGGTAATGAAAAACTGTTTTTT
TRBV27	once	.	TRBJ1-4	CASSLWSAATNEKLFF	TGTGCCAGCAGTTTATGGTCGGCGGCGACTAATGAAAAACTGTTTTTT
TRBV19	large	.	TRBJ1-1	CASSKTATNTEAFF	TGTGCCAGTAGTAAAACAGCCACTAACACTGAAGCTTTCTTT
TRBV9	.	.	TRBJ2-3	CASSVGGMTDTQYF	TGTGCCAGCAGCGTAGGTGGGATGACAGATACGCAGTATTTT
TRBV5-1	.	.	TRBJ2-7	CASSLEAAYEQYF	TGCGCCAGCAGCTTGGAGGCAGCGTACGAGCAGTACTTC
TRBV7-2	.	TRBD1	TRBJ1-2	CASSLQGGNYGYTF	TGTGCCAGCAGCCTACAGGGGGGTAACTATGGCTACACCTTC
TRBV5-1	.	TRBD1	TRBJ2-7	CASSFGTGYEQYF	TGCGCCAGCAGCTTTGGGACAGGCTACGAGCAGTACTTC
TRBV7-6	.	.	TRBJ1-2	CATLGDYGYTF	TGTGCCACCCTAGGTGACTATGGCTACACCTTC
TRBV5-5	.	.	TRBJ2-5	CASTGAQAETQYF	TGTGCCAGCACAGGGGCGCAGGCGGAGACCCAGTACTTC
TRBV6-6	.	.	TRBJ2-5	CASSYFGGQETQYF	TGTGCCAGCAGTTACTTCGGGGGACAAGAGACCCAGTACTTC
TRBV7-9	once	.	TRBJ2-1	CASRNRDMGENEQFF	TGTGCCAGCAGAAACCGGGACATGGGCGAGAATGAGCAGTTCTTC
TRBV19	.	.	TRBJ1-3	CASTFDRGNTIYF	TGTGCCAGTACCTTCGACCGAGGAAACACCATATATTTT
TRBV7-6	.	.	TRBJ2-7	CASSLDSGYEQYF	TGTGCCAGCAGCTTAGATTCGGGCTACGAGCAGTACTTC
TRBV18	.	.	TRBJ1-2	CASSPGVDYGYTF	TGTGCCAGCTCACCGGGGGTTGACTATGGCTACACCTTC